The rows below give T cell receptor beta chains drawn from one sample of a study of neoadjuvant anti-PD-1 for oral cavity cancer. The data were produced by immunoSEQ multiplex PCR, yet TCRdb's version contains in-frame clones alone and is incomplete. Here the sample spans roughly 36,000 clones, about 36% being singletons. The material was tumor tissue, obtained after nivolumab (anti-PD-1) treatment. The receptors here all came from a person between 35 and 79 years old with oral cavity squamous cell carcinoma. Both conserved end residues are trimmed from each CDR3. Only part of the rows carry a size: once, few, many, or a class if the clone is expanded.

length	J	V	size	CDR3
16	TRBJ2-3	TRBV5-1	.	ASSLDEGRRGNTDTQY
14	TRBJ2-2	TRBV9	once	ASSVRSYGDTGELF
15	TRBJ2-1	TRBV9	few	ASSVGIGGGAVDEQF
11	TRBJ2-2	TRBV18	few	ASSPYSAGELF
14	TRBJ2-4	TRBV18	few	ASSPRLAGGKNIQY
14	TRBJ2-3	TRBV7-9	.	ASSPQTGKYTDTQY
13	TRBJ2-2	TRBV9	.	ASSLRTGGSGELF
13	TRBJ2-7	TRBV6-5	.	ASSSAGAQYYEQY
13	TRBJ2-1	TRBV19	.	ASKRKTGNYNEQF
14	TRBJ2-3	TRBV12-5	once	ASGPGTGGSSDTQY
11	TRBJ1-1	TRBV27	few	ASSFKEITEAF
14	TRBJ1-5	TRBV15	.	ATSRDSRQGDQPQH
13	TRBJ1-5	TRBV19	few	ASRFGTGGSQPQH
11	TRBJ2-5	TRBV28	.	ASSLSTRGTQY
11	TRBJ2-3	TRBV19	.	ASKQGPTDTQY
12	TRBJ2-5	TRBV10-3	medium-sized	ATLETGGEETQY
15	TRBJ1-5	TRBV2	.	ASSGREGDNSNQPQH
14	TRBJ2-3	TRBV10-2	few	ASSEFGGPVSDTQY
10	TRBJ1-1	TRBV19	.	ASRDMNTEAF
11	TRBJ2-1	TRBV28	.	ASEERLAGEQF
12	TRBJ2-7	TRBV2	many	ASTHSRGSGEQY
9	TRBJ1-2	TRBV29-1	few	SVEVNEGYT
12	TRBJ1-2	TRBV2	.	ASSPGQTSSGYT
13	TRBJ1-2	TRBV5-4	.	ASTPTPGGNYGYT
13	TRBJ1-2	TRBV5-1	few	ASSPFTATNYGYT
12	TRBJ2-5	TRBV5-6	few	ASSLAGVRETQY
11	TRBJ1-5	TRBV30	.	AWRDNSNQPQH
11	TRBJ2-1	TRBV6-5	.	ASTGYSYNEQF
13	TRBJ2-1	TRBV27	.	ASREEGRSGNEQF
13	TRBJ2-1	TRBV11-1	few	ASSLSTGPYNEQF
12	TRBJ2-5	TRBV9	few	ASSVALAPETQY
13	TRBJ2-2	TRBV10-3	.	AMTRGGAGTGELF
13	TRBJ2-5	TRBV18	.	ASSPSVGQGETQY
8	TRBJ1-1	TRBV7-3	.	ASNEEPGF
15	TRBJ2-6	TRBV19	.	ASSMRVRVAGANVLT
13	TRBJ1-2	TRBV7-2	.	ASSPVRGLGYGYT
11	TRBJ2-7	TRBV6-5	.	ASSDGTAYEQY